These 13 T cell receptor beta chains originate from one sample sequenced in a study of shared clonotypes between healthy human individuals. Method: immunoSEQ multiplex PCR; TCRdb's copy keeps in-frame clones and lacks some. The sample lists more than 2,000,000 clones, just over 90% occurring once. The sequencing sample was made of naive CD4+ T cells from PBMCs. Subset of the sample: CD45RA+ positively selected. These receptors came from a man aged 18 to 30 in good health. Some clones in this sample may be carry-over from other donors' samples.

This sequence joins TRBV29-1 and TRBJ2-7, with 7 bases fitting TRBD2. J gave up 2 bases and V 5 bases, and 24 bases lay outside the gene matches. The CDR3 spans 19 residues. Germline CDR1 SQVTM, CDR2 ANQGSEA. For the CDR3, the DNA is TGCAGCGTTCTGAGCCCGGGACGGGAGACTAGCCTACCTACCTACGAGCAGTACTTC. Translated, it gives CSVLSPGRETSLPTYEQYF.

The chain combines TRBV6-1 with TRBJ1-1; D not certain. The germline V and J ends were trimmed by 8 bases and 1 base, with 11 bases remaining between them. The CDR3 runs to 13 residues. CDR1 is MNHNS and CDR2 is SASEGT in the germline V gene. Here the CDR3 DNA reads TGTGCCAGCCAGCCGGGAAAGAACACTGAAGCTTTCTTT. As protein: CASQPGKNTEAFF.

The CDR3 reads CATSRDKTMFTEKLFF. CDR3 DNA: TGTGCCACCAGCAGAGATAAGACGATGTTTACGGAAAAACTGTTTTTT. This chain uses TRBV15 with TRBJ1-4; D is undetermined. CDR3 length: 16 amino acids. The germline gives CDR1 LNHNV, CDR2 YYDKDF (reference sequence). V was cut by 0 bases and J by 8 bases, with 16 bases left in between.

The CDR3 is CASSLLGSVPGVGNTIYF. Written as DNA, the CDR3 is TGTGCCAGCAGCTTATTAGGATCGGTTCCAGGGGTGGGAAACACCATATATTTT. This chain links TRBV7-6 with TRBJ1-3, with D perhaps TRBD1 (6 bases). The CDR3 contains 18 residues. V lost 2 bases to trimming and J lost 4 bases, with 21 bases between them. From germline, CDR1 is SGHVS and CDR2 FNYEAQ.

The chain uses TRBV28 and TRBJ2-6; D is unresolved. Germline V CDR1 and CDR2: MDHEN, SYDVKM. The V end was cut by 5 bases, the J end by 15 bases, with 17 bases between. The CDR3 is 13 residues long. Here the CDR3 reads CASSPIGPKDLTF. The CDR3 DNA reads TGTGCCAGCAGTCCTATCGGTCCCAAGGACCTGACTTTC. The full variable domain, its missing parts supplied by reference TRBV28 and TRBJ2-6, is DVKVTQSSRYLVKRTGEKVFLECVQDMDHENMFWYRQDPGLGLRLIYFSYDVKMKEKGDIPEGYSVSREKKERFSLILESASTNQTSMYLCASSPIGPKDLTFGAGSRLTVL.

In DNA, the CDR3 is TGTGCCAGTAGTATGGGGGGCGTCTTGAACACTGAAGCTTTCTTT. Translation: CASSMGGVLNTEAFF. This chain joins TRBV19 and TRBJ1-1; TRBD1 is a possible D gene (6 bases). V dropped 3 bases and J dropped 0 bases, with 11 bases sitting between them. The CDR3 length is 15 residues. CDR1 is LNHDA and CDR2 is SQIVND in the germline V gene (reference sequence).

CDR3 amino acids: CASSLEYFGGELFF. CDR3 nucleotide sequence: TGTGCCAGCAGCTTGGAGTATTTTGGCGGGGAGCTGTTTTTT. This chain links TRBV5-4 with TRBJ2-2; no reliable D call. In germline, CDR1 is SGHNT, CDR2 YYREEE (reference sequence). CDR3 length equals 14 residues. Trimming took 0 bases from V and 7 from J, leaving 10 bases between them.

The CDR3 loop is CASSLRQGNTGELFF. DNA for the CDR3: TGTGCCAGCAGTTTACGGCAGGGGAACACCGGGGAGCTGTTTTTT. The rearrangement links TRBV28 to TRBJ2-2; D might be TRBD1 (5 bases). V was shortened by 2 bases and J by 1 base, with 8 bases between the two germline ends. This CDR3 region has 15 residues. Germline-derived CDR1 and CDR2 are MDHEN and SYDVKM. Supplemented by reference TRBV28 and TRBJ2-2, the full variable domain reads DVKVTQSSRYLVKRTGEKVFLECVQDMDHENMFWYRQDPGLGLRLIYFSYDVKMKEKGDIPEGYSVSREKKERFSLILESASTNQTSMYLCASSLRQGNTGELFFGEGSRLTVL.

This chain uses TRBV6-1 with TRBJ2-7; possibly TRBD1 or TRBD2 for D (5 bases each). Germline CDR1 reads MNHNS; CDR2 reads SASEGT. V was shortened by 11 bases and J by 1 base, with 12 bases between the two germline ends. The length of the CDR3 is 12 residues. CDR3: CAANWGSYEQYF. The DNA of the CDR3 is TGTGCCGCTAACTGGGGGTCCTACGAGCAGTACTTC.

This clone was recorded only once. The V gene is TRBV5-6, the J gene TRBJ1-4, with a weak D call TRBD1 (6 bases). Looked up from germline, CDR1 is SGHDT and CDR2 is YYEEEE. The CDR3 runs to 15 residues. With 0 bases removed from V and 0 bases from J, the gap between germline ends came to 6 bases. The CDR3 here is CASSLEGATNEKLFF. The DNA of the CDR3 is TGTGCCAGCAGCTTGGAGGGGGCAACTAATGAAAAACTGTTTTTT.

The chain is built from TRBV2 and TRBJ2-5; D is undetermined. This CDR3 spans 15 amino acids. Per germline, CDR1 SNHLY and CDR2 FYNNEI. V was clipped by 4 bases and J by 1 base, with 13 bases between them. CDR3: CASSGGYPGQETQYF. CDR3 DNA sequence: TGTGCCAGCAGTGGGGGATACCCTGGCCAAGAGACCCAGTACTTC.

This clone was seen a single time. J is TRBJ2-2 and V is TRBV10-1; weak D call: TRBD1 (5 bases). CDR1 and CDR2 from the germline V gene are WNHNN and SYGVQD (reference sequence). The length of the CDR3 is 17 residues. Between the trimmed V and J ends, which lost 3 bases and 6 bases, there was a span of 20 bases. The CDR3 DNA follows: TGCGCCAGCAGTGAATGGCACCCCGCAGGGATTCCCGGGGAGCTGTTTTTT. This gives the protein CASSEWHPAGIPGELFF.

The chain employs TRBV7-2 and TRBJ1-3; D gene uncertain. V was cut by 1 base and J by 2 bases, with 15 bases left in between. CDR3 length: 17 amino acids. Germline assignment: CDR1 SGHTA and CDR2 FQGNSA. CDR3 sequence: CASSLGPGPGAGNTIYF. CDR3 coding DNA: TGTGCCAGCAGCTTAGGGCCTGGGCCAGGTGCTGGAAACACCATATATTTT.